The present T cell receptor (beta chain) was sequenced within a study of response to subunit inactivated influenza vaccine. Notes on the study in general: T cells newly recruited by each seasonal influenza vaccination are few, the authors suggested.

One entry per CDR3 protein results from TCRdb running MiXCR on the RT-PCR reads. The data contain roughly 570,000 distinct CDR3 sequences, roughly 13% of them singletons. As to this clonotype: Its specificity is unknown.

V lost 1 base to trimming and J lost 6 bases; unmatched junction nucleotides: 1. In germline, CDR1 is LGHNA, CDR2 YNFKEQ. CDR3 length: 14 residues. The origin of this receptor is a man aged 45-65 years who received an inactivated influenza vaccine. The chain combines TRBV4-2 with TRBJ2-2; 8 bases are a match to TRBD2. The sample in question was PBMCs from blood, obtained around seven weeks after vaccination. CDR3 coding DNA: TGTGCCAGCAGCCAAGCGGGGGGGTCCGGGGAGCTGTTTTTT. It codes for CASSQAGGSGELFF.